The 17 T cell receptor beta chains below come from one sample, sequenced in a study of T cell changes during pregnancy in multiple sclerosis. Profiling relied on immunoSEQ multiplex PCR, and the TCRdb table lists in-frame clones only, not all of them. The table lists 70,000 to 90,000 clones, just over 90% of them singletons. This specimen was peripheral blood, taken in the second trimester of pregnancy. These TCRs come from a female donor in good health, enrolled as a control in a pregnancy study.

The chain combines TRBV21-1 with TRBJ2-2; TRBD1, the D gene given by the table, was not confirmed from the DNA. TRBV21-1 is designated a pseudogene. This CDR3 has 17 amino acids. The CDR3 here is CASSKAVGTGGPGELFF. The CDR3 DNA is TGTGCCAGCAGCAAAGCAGTGGGGACAGGGGGTCCCGGGGAGCTGTTTTTT.

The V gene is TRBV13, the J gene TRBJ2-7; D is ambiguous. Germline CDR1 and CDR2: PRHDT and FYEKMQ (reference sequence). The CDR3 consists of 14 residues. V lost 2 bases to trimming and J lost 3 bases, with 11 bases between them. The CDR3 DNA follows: TGTGCCAGCAGCTTATTTCACGGGTTCTACGAGCAGTACTTC. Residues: CASSLFHGFYEQYF.

The CDR3 loop is CASSLSGRGVLADTQYF. In nucleotides, the CDR3 is TGTGCCAGCAGTTTATCGGGCAGGGGGGTATTGGCAGATACGCAGTATTTT. The rearrangement links TRBV27 to TRBJ2-3; a possible D gene is TRBD1 (7 bases). Trimming took off 0 bases at V and 4 bases at J, with 17 bases between the two ends. The CDR3 contains 17 residues. CDR1 MNHEY and CDR2 SMNVEV come from the germline V gene (reference sequence).

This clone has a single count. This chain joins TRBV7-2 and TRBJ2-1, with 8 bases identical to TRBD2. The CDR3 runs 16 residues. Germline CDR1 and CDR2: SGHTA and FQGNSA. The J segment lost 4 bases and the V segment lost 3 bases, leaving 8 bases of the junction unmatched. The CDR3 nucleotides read TGTGCCAGCAGCTTGGGGGGACTAGGATCTTACAATGAGCAGTTCTTC. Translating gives CASSLGGLGSYNEQFF.

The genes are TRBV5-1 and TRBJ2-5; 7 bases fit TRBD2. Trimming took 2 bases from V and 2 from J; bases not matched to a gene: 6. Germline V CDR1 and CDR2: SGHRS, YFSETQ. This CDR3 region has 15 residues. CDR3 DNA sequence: TGCGCCAGCAGCTTCCCCGGGGGGTCACAAGAGACCCAGTACTTC. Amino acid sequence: CASSFPGGSQETQYF.

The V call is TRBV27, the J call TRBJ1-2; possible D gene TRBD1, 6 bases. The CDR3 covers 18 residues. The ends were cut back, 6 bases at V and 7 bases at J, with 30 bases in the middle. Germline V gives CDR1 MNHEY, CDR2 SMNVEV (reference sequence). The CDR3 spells CASREPRSPTQGLGGYTF. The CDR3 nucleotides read TGTGCCAGCAGAGAGCCTCGTAGCCCGACACAGGGTTTAGGTGGCTACACCTTC.

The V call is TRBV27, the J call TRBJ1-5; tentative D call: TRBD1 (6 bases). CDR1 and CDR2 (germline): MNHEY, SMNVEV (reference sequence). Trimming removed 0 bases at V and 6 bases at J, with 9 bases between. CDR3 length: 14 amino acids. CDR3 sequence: CASSLSQGSQPQHF. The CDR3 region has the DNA TGTGCCAGCAGTTTATCACAGGGAAGTCAGCCCCAGCATTTT.

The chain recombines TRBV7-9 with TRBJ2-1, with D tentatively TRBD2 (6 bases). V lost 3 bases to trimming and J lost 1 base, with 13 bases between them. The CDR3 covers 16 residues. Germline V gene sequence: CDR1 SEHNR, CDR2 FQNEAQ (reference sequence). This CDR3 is CASSFTGGSSYNEQFF. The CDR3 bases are TGTGCCAGCAGCTTCACCGGGGGTTCATCCTACAATGAGCAGTTCTTC.

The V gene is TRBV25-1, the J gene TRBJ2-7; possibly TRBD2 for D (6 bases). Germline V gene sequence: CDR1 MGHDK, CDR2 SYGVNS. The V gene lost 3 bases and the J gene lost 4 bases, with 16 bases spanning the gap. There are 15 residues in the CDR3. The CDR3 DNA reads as TGTGCCAGCAGTGAGGCGGGGAATAGGCGGTACGAGCAGTACTTC. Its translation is CASSEAGNRRYEQYF.

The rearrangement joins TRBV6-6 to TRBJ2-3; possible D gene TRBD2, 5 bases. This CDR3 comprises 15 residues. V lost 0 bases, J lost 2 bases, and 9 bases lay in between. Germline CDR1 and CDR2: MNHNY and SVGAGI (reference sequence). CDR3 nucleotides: TGTGCCAGCAGTTACTCCGGGATATTCACAGATACGCAGTATTTT. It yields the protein CASSYSGIFTDTQYF.

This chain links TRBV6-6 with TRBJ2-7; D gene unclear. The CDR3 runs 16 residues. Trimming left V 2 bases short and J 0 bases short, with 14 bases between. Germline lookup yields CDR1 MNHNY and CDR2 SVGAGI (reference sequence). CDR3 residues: CASSYGSPGASYEQYF. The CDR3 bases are TGTGCCAGCAGTTACGGTTCTCCAGGTGCCTCCTACGAGCAGTACTTC.

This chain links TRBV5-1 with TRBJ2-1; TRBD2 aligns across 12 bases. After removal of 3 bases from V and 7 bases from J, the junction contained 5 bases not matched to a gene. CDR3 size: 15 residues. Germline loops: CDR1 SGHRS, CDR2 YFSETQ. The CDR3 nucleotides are TGCGCCAGCAGCTCCTCTAGCGGGGGGGGGAATGAGCAGTTCTTC. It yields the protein CASSSSSGGGNEQFF.

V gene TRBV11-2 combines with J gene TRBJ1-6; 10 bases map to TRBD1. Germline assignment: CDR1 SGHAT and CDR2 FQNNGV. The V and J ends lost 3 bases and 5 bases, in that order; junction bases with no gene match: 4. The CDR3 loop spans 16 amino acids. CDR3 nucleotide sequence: TGTGCCAGCAGCTTGCTGGGGACAGGGGATAATTCACCCCTCCACTTT. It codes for CASSLLGTGDNSPLHF.

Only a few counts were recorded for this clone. CDR3 nucleotides: TGCAGCGCCCCGGGGGTCGCGAACACTGAAGCTTTCTTT. Encoded protein: CSAPGVANTEAFF. The rearrangement links TRBV29-1 to TRBJ1-1, with D possibly being TRBD1 (5 bases). The germline V gene encodes CDR1 SQVTM and CDR2 ANQGSEA. This CDR3 is 13 amino acids long. The ends were cut back, 7 bases at V and 1 base at J, with 13 bases in the middle.

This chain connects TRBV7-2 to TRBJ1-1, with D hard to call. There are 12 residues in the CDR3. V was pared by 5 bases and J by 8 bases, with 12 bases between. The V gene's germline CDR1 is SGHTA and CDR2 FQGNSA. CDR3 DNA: TGTGCCAGCAGCCTCATGAGATCCGAAGCTTTCTTT. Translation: CASSLMRSEAFF.

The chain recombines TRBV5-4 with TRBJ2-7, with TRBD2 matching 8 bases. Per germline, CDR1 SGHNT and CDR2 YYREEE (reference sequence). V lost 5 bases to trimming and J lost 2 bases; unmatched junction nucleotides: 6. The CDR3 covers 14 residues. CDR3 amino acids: CASRSAGGTYEQYF. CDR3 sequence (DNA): TGTGCCAGCAGAAGTGCGGGGGGTACCTACGAGCAGTACTTC.

The CDR3 DNA reads TGTGCCAGCTCACCGGGACAGCCAAAATACAATGAGCAGTTCTTC. Translating it yields CASSPGQPKYNEQFF. The rearrangement joins TRBV18 to TRBJ2-1; 7 nucleotides line up with TRBD1. The CDR3 has 15 amino acids. The J segment lost 4 bases and the V segment lost 3 bases, leaving 6 bases of the junction unmatched. Germline values: CDR1 KGHSH, CDR2 LQKENI.